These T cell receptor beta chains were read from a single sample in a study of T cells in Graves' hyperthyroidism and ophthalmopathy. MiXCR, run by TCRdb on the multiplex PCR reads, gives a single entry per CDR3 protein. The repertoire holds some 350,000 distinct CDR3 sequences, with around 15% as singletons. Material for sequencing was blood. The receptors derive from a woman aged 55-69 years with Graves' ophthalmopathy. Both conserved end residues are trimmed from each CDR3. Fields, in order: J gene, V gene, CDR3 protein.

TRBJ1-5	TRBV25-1	ASSESQGARSQPQH
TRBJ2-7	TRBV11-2	ASNRDRGERQY
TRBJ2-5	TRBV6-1	ASSDLAAGTQY
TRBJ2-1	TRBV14	ASSRKGGVSYNEQF
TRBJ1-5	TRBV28	ASARGRFSNQPQH
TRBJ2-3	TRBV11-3	ASSSRGDTDTQY
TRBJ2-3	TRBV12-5	ASGPGTGEFTDTQY
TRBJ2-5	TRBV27	ASSRTGRERETQY
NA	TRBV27	ASSYGRGTQH
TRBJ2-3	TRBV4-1	ASSQGGASGRNFDTQY
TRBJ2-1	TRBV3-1	ASSPGRGRNEQF
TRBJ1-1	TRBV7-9	ASGPTGELVAF
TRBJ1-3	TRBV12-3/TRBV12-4	ASSLRGVENTIY
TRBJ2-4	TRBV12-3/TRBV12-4	ASSLDRFLAKNIQY
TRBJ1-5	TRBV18	ASSPGQQPNQPQH
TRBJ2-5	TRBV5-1	ASSYRSGVQETQY
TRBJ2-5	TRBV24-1	ATGGEGQETQY
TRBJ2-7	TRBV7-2	ASSLGGGLEQY
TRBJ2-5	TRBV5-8	ASSYRDSRETQY
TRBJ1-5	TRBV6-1	AVGGGNQPQH